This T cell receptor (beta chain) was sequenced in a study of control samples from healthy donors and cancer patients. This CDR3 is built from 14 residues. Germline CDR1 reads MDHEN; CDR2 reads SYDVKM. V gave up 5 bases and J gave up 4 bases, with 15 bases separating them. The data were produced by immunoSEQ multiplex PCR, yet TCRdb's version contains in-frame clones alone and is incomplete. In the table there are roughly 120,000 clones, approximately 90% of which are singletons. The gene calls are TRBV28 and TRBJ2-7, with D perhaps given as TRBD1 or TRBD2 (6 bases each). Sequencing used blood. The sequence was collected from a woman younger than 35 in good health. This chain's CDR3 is CASSAQGGDYEQYF. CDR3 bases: TGTGCCAGCAGTGCACAGGGAGGAGATTACGAGCAGTACTTC.